This is a list of T cell receptor beta chains from one sample in a study of CD8+CD57+ T cells in acquired aplastic anemia. TCRdb recomputed calls from the reads with MiXCR, one row per CDR3 protein. Altogether about 180,000 distinct CDR3 sequences are present, 45% to 50% being singletons, with the ten largest covering around 3%. Source material: sorted CD4+, CD8+, or CD8+CD57+ T cells (not recorded which) from PBMCs. These receptors were taken from a human donor in good health. Each CDR3 is given with its conserved first and last residue. Fields, in order: V gene, J gene, CDR3 length, D gene, clone size, CDR3 DNA, CDR3 protein. The D gene is left open where the match is weak. Clone size is given for some rows only: seen once, a few or many times, or a class if the clone is expanded.

V: TRBV19
J: TRBJ2-7
length: 15
D: NA
size: NA
DNA: TGTGCCAGTAGTATCTTAGCGACAGAGTCCTACGAGCAGTACTTC
CDR3: CASSILATESYEQYF

V: TRBV6-5
J: TRBJ2-5
length: 16
D: TRBD2
size: NA
DNA: TGTGCCAGCAATCGACTAGCGGGGAGGGCCCAAGAGACCCAGTACTTC
CDR3: CASNRLAGRAQETQYF

V: TRBV29-1
J: TRBJ1-2
length: 16
D: NA
size: many
DNA: TGCAGCGTTGAGTCAAGCCAGGGGACTCAACCCTATGGCTACACCTTC
CDR3: CSVESSQGTQPYGYTF

V: TRBV11-1
J: TRBJ2-3
length: 16
D: TRBD1
size: NA
DNA: TGTGCCAGCAGCTCGAGACAGGGATTTTTTACAGATACGCAGTATTTT
CDR3: CASSSRQGFFTDTQYF

V: TRBV25-1
J: TRBJ2-2
length: 18
D: NA
size: NA
DNA: TGTGCCAGCAGCTTAGCATATCCCGGGACCACGAACACCGGGGAGCTGTTTTTT
CDR3: CASSLAYPGTTNTGELFF

V: TRBV5-4
J: TRBJ2-5
length: 16
D: TRBD2
size: NA
DNA: TGTGCCAGCAGCCCTAAAGCGGGGGGAATCGGAGAGACCCAGTACTTC
CDR3: CASSPKAGGIGETQYF

V: TRBV12-3/TRBV12-4
J: TRBJ1-1
length: 13
D: NA
size: NA
DNA: TGTGCCAGCAGTTTAAAGGAGAACACTGAAGCTTTCTTT
CDR3: CASSLKENTEAFF

V: TRBV7-2
J: TRBJ2-3
length: 14
D: NA
size: many
DNA: TGTGCCAGCAGCTTGGTGGAGGGAGTGAGAACGCAGTATTTT
CDR3: CASSLVEGVRTQYF

V: TRBV20-1
J: TRBJ2-7
length: 15
D: TRBD2
size: many
DNA: TGCAGTGCTATCTATGGCGGGGGAAGCTCCTACGAGCAGTACTTC
CDR3: CSAIYGGGSSYEQYF

V: TRBV2
J: TRBJ2-7
length: 14
D: NA
size: NA
DNA: TGTGCCAGCAGTCTGGATAGTTGGTCCCACGAGCAGTACTTC
CDR3: CASSLDSWSHEQYF

V: TRBV7-9
J: TRBJ2-5
length: 15
D: NA
size: NA
DNA: TGTGCCAGCAGCTTAGCGCCACAGGGAAGGGGGACCCAGTACTTC
CDR3: CASSLAPQGRGTQYF

V: TRBV7-2
J: TRBJ2-1
length: 15
D: TRBD2
size: many
DNA: TGTGCCAGCAGCTTCGTTAGCGGGAGAGGGAATGAGCAGTTCTTC
CDR3: CASSFVSGRGNEQFF

V: TRBV20-1
J: TRBJ2-2
length: 14
D: NA
size: many
DNA: TGCAGTGCTAGAAGGGGAACGAACACCGGGGAGCTGTTTTTT
CDR3: CSARRGTNTGELFF

V: TRBV11-3
J: TRBJ2-7
length: 15
D: TRBD2
size: many
DNA: TGTGCCAGCAGTTTTACTAGCGGGAGAGGTAGCGAGCAGTACTTC
CDR3: CASSFTSGRGSEQYF

V: TRBV7-6
J: TRBJ2-5
length: 14
D: TRBD1
size: NA
DNA: TGTGCCAGCAGCTCCCGACAGGGTCAGGAGACCCAGTACTTC
CDR3: CASSSRQGQETQYF

V: TRBV12-3/TRBV12-4
J: TRBJ2-5
length: 16
D: TRBD1
size: many
DNA: TGTGCCAGCAGTTTAGGGACAGGGGGCCGCTTAGAGACCCAGTACTTC
CDR3: CASSLGTGGRLETQYF

V: TRBV7-9
J: TRBJ2-5
length: 14
D: NA
size: many
DNA: TGTGCCAGCAGCCCGGGGAAGGGGACGGAGACCCAGTACTTC
CDR3: CASSPGKGTETQYF

V: TRBV5-1
J: TRBJ2-5
length: 17
D: TRBD2
size: NA
DNA: TGCGCCAGCAGCCCAGGGACTAGCGGGGTGGGCCGAGAGACCCAGTACTTC
CDR3: CASSPGTSGVGRETQYF

V: TRBV7-7
J: TRBJ2-1
length: 18
D: TRBD2
size: many
DNA: TGTGCTAGCAGCTTAGGTGCTCTTGGACTAGCGGGGCACAATGAGCAGTTCTTC
CDR3: CASSLGALGLAGHNEQFF

V: TRBV24-1
J: TRBJ2-2
length: 15
D: NA
size: few
DNA: TGTGCCACCAGTGAAGGGATGGGGAACACCGGGGAGCTGTTTTTT
CDR3: CATSEGMGNTGELFF

V: TRBV7-9
J: TRBJ2-3
length: 14
D: TRBD2
size: NA
DNA: TGTGCCAGCAGCCTCAGCGGGAGGGCAGATACGCAGTATTTT
CDR3: CASSLSGRADTQYF

V: TRBV7-2
J: TRBJ1-1
length: 12
D: NA
size: NA
DNA: TGTGCCAGCAGTCAAGACGGGGGGCGGGCTTTCTTT
CDR3: CASSQDGGRAFF

V: TRBV2
J: TRBJ2-1
length: 15
D: TRBD2
size: few
DNA: TGTGCCAGCTCACCGTCGGGACTAGGTATTAATGAGCAGTTCTTC
CDR3: CASSPSGLGINEQFF

V: TRBV6-5
J: TRBJ1-5
length: 14
D: NA
size: NA
DNA: TGTGCCAGCAGTTACCTAGGCCGAAATCAGCCCCAGCATTTT
CDR3: CASSYLGRNQPQHF

V: TRBV7-9
J: TRBJ1-2
length: 11
D: NA
size: NA
DNA: TGTGCCAGTTTGTACAGGGAAGGCTACACCTTC
CDR3: CASLYREGYTF

V: TRBV10-1
J: TRBJ2-5
length: 13
D: NA
size: few
DNA: TGCGCCAGCAGTGATACGGGAATCGAGACCCAGTACTTC
CDR3: CASSDTGIETQYF